This TCR beta chain is drawn from a study of blood T cell repertoires in COVID-19. Study-level information: There were acute and convalescent COVID-19 samples, and they came from the United States, Italy and Spain. T cells, B-cell-depleted T cells, or PBMCs provided the cDNA or gDNA that served as material.

In the original analysis: Reference gene primer amplification gave nucleated cell count estimates. TCRdb's table, derived via immunoSEQ multiplex PCR, lists solely in-frame clones and lacks some. V, J and clone size derive from that table, while D and trimming were established from the DNA sequence. This sample has around 80,000 clones; about 68% occur once, and the top ten carry about 5.7%. This CDR3 spans 14 amino acids. Germline V lookup: CDR1 MGHDK, CDR2 SYGVNS. Trimming removed 4 bases from V and 3 bases from J; junction bases left unmatched: 4. This chain links TRBV25-1 with TRBJ1-1; 8 nucleotides align to TRBD1. This TCR was sampled from a man in his fifties with active or convalescent COVID-19. The sequenced material came from peripheral blood. CDR3: CASSGYRGDTEAFF. The CDR3 DNA follows: TGTGCCAGCAGTGGCTACAGGGGGGACACTGAAGCTTTCTTT.